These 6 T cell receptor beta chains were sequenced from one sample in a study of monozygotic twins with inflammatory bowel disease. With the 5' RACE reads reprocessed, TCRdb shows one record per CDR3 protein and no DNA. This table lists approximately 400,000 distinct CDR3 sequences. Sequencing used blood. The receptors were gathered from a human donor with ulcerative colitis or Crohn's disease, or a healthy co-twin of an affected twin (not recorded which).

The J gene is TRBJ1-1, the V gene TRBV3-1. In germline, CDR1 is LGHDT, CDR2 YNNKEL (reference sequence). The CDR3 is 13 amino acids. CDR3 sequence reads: CASSQDPFTEAFF.

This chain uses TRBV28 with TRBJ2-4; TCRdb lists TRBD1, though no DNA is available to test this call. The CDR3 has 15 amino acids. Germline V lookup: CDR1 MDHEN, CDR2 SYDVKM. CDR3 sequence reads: CASSQNRGQKNIQYF.

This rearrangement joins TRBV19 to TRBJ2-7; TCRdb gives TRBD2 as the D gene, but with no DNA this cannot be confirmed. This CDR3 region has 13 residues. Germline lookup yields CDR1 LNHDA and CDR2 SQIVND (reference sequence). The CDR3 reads CASSTGGDYEQYF.

Here the CDR3 reads CASSWVESGTEAFF. The chain employs TRBV5-1 and TRBJ1-1. Germline loops: CDR1 SGHRS, CDR2 YFSETQ. The CDR3 extends over 14 amino acids. Drawing the rest from reference TRBV5-1 and TRBJ1-1, the complete variable domain is KAGVTQTPRYLIKTRGQQVTLSCSPISGHRSVSWYQQTPGQGLQFLFEYFSETQRNKGNFPGRFSGRQFSNSRSEMNVSTLELGDSALYLCASSWVESGTEAFFGQGTRLTVV.

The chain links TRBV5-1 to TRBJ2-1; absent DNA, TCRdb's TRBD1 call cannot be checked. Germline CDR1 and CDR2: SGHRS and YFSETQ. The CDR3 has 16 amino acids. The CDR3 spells CASSPILGAGVNEQFF.

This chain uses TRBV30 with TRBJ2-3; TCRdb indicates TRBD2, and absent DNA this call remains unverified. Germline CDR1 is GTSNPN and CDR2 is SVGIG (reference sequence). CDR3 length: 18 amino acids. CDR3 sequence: CAWSSTIGLAGLTDTQYF.